One sample yielded the 25 T cell receptor beta chains listed below, sequenced in a study of response to subunit inactivated influenza vaccine. TCRdb recomputed calls from the RT-PCR reads with MiXCR, one row per CDR3 protein. Counted here are 490,000 or so distinct CDR3 sequences, about 8% occurring once; the ten biggest clones make up 10% to 15%. The specimen comprised PBMCs from blood, sampled less than 30 months after vaccination. The receptors originated from a man between 50 and 69 years old who received an inactivated influenza vaccine.

The rearrangement links TRBV12-3 or TRBV12-4 to TRBJ1-5; unclear D gene. V gave up 3 bases and J gave up 2 bases, with 20 bases separating them. The CDR3 totals 18 residues. CDR3 region: CASSFKLWASVGNQPQHF. The CDR3 nucleotides read TGTGCCAGCAGTTTCAAGTTGTGGGCCTCCGTGGGCAATCAGCCCCAGCATTTT.

The chain uses TRBV2 and TRBJ1-3; 10 bases are a match to TRBD1. V shed 8 bases and J 4 bases; nucleotides not matched to a gene: 5. This CDR3 is 14 amino acids long. Germline V gives CDR1 SNHLY, CDR2 FYNNEI. The CDR3 DNA is TGTGCCAGCGGGCCGACAGGGGGCGGAAACACCATATATTTT. This translates into CASGPTGGGNTIYF. Combining the CDR3 with reference TRBV2 and TRBJ1-3 gives the whole variable domain EPEVTQTPSHQVTQMGQEVILRCVPISNHLYFYWYRQILGQKVEFLVSFYNNEISEKSEIFDDQFSVERPDGSNFTLKIRSTKLEDSAMYFCASGPTGGGNTIYFGEGSWLTVV.

Worth noting for this clonotype: The junction does not match germline at one end; this may be a read error. The J gene is TRBJ1-1, the V gene TRBV20-1, with D possibly TRBD1 on 5 matching bases. The CDR3 has 16 residues. Germline V CDR1 and CDR2: DFQATT, SNEGSKA (reference sequence). The CDR3 region has the DNA TGCCGTGCTAGAGATTTTCCGGGACTGATGAACACTGAAGCTTTCTTT. This gives the protein CRARDFPGLMNTEAFF.

The rearrangement links TRBV29-1 to TRBJ1-2, with 7 bases aligning to TRBD1. The CDR3 has 15 residues. Trimming cost V 0 bases and J 3 bases; bases outside gene matches: 7. Per germline, CDR1 SQVTM and CDR2 ANQGSEA. Here the CDR3 reads CSVEDRGRGDYGYTF. The CDR3 nucleotides are TGCAGCGTTGAAGATCGGGGCAGGGGGGACTATGGCTACACCTTC.

The V call is TRBV7-2, the J call TRBJ2-5; 9 bases align to TRBD1. The germline CDR1 and CDR2 sequences are SGHTA and FQGNSA. The CDR3 spans 17 residues. V shed 1 base, J shed 1 base, and the junction held 7 bases outside the gene matches. CDR3 loop: CASSLGLMGQGQETQYF. CDR3 coding DNA: TGTGCCAGCAGCTTAGGCCTAATGGGACAGGGCCAAGAGACCCAGTACTTC. Complete variable domain (other parts from reference TRBV7-2 and TRBJ2-5): GAGVSQSPSNKVTEKGKDVELRCDPISGHTALYWYRQSLGQGLEFLIYFQGNSAPDKSGLPSDRFSAERTGGSVSTLTIQRTQQEDSAVYLCASSLGLMGQGQETQYFGPGTRLLVL.

This clonotype appeared a few times. This may be a read error: a much more frequent sequence differs by one nucleotide. The CDR3 DNA reads as TGTGCCAGCAGCCAAAGGGGCACCGGGGAGCTGTTTTTT. Its translation is CASSQRGTGELFF. This chain connects TRBV3-1 to TRBJ2-2, with D perhaps TRBD1 (5 bases). The CDR3 extends over 13 amino acids. Germline values: CDR1 LGHDT, CDR2 YNNKEL (reference sequence). Trimming left V 2 bases short and J 4 bases short, with 5 bases between.

The V call is TRBV6-1, the J call TRBJ2-3; D is uncertain. The CDR3 consists of 14 residues. The V and J ends lost 7 bases and 4 bases respectively, with 15 bases between them. Germline CDR1 MNHNS, CDR2 SASEGT. The CDR3 is CASNPGWDPDTQYF. DNA of the CDR3: TGTGCCAGCAATCCCGGGTGGGATCCAGATACGCAGTATTTT.

This clonotype was counted between two and nine times. The chain employs TRBV14 and TRBJ2-7, with 7 bases matching TRBD1. Losses at the gene ends were 0 bases for V and 7 bases for J; bases not matched to a gene: 15. This CDR3 spans 17 amino acids. Germline CDR1 reads SGHDN; CDR2 reads FVKESK. The CDR3 protein is CASSQDSRTGAFLEQYF. DNA for the CDR3: TGTGCCAGCAGCCAAGATTCCCGGACAGGTGCTTTCTTGGAGCAGTACTTC.

The chain couples TRBV7-6 to TRBJ2-7; D may be TRBD2 (5 bases). The CDR3 is 14 amino acids. Germline assignment: CDR1 SGHVS and CDR2 FNYEAQ. V was pared by 3 bases and J by 5 bases, with 14 bases between. CDR3 sequence reads: CASSFGLEVNEQYF. As DNA, the CDR3 is TGTGCCAGCAGCTTTGGGCTGGAGGTTAACGAGCAGTACTTC. The full variable domain, completed using reference TRBV7-6 and TRBJ2-7, is GAGVSQSPRYKVTKRGQDVALRCDPISGHVSLYWYRQALGQGPEFLTYFNYEAQQDKSGLPNDRFSAERPEGSISTLTIQRTEQRDSAMYRCASSFGLEVNEQYFGPGTRLTVT.

In its sample, this clonotype was seen many times. The rearrangement joins TRBV29-1 to TRBJ2-1; D unresolved. The CDR3 totals 16 residues. Germline assignment: CDR1 SQVTM and CDR2 ANQGSEA. Deletions cut 4 bases from V and 2 bases from J, with 18 bases between. The CDR3 bases are TGCAGCGTTGGTTCTGCTTTGGGCTCCCCCTACAATGAGCAGTTCTTC. Its translation: CSVGSALGSPYNEQFF.

For the CDR3, the DNA is TGCAGTGCTAACTCACAGTTCTACGAGCAGTACTTC. Its protein is CSANSQFYEQYF. The V gene is TRBV20-1, the J gene TRBJ2-7; D ambiguous. This CDR3 has 12 amino acids. Germline lookup yields CDR1 DFQATT and CDR2 SNEGSKA (reference sequence). V gave up 4 bases and J gave up 3 bases, with 10 bases separating them.

In its sample, this clonotype was seen a few times. This sequence joins TRBV5-1 and TRBJ2-2; 8 nucleotides agree with TRBD1. There are 16 residues in the CDR3. With 4 bases clipped from V and 0 bases from J, the junction kept 5 bases outside the gene matches. From germline, CDR1 is SGHRS and CDR2 YFSETQ. The CDR3 DNA sequence: TGCGCCAGCAGCCCGTCAGGGGGCCCGAACACCGGGGAGCTGTTTTTT. Translation: CASSPSGGPNTGELFF.

Ten or more counts support this clonotype. This chain uses TRBV4-1 with TRBJ2-7; D is possibly TRBD2 (6 bases). The CDR3 contains 14 residues. Germline V gene lookup returns CDR1 MGHRA and CDR2 YSYEKL. Trimming cost V 1 base and J 8 bases, with 15 bases left between them. The CDR3 region has the DNA TGCGCCAGCAGCCAAGGCGGGACTGCAGATAAGCAGTACTTC. This gives the protein CASSQGGTADKQYF.

V and J are TRBV27 and TRBJ2-3; 8 positions match TRBD1. V gave up 3 bases and J gave up 5 bases; unmatched junction bases: 4. The CDR3 extends over 14 amino acids. CDR1 is MNHEY and CDR2 is SMNVEV in the germline V gene (reference sequence). CDR3 sequence: CASSFSGGLDTQYF. CDR3 sequence (DNA): TGTGCCAGCAGTTTTTCAGGGGGCCTAGATACGCAGTATTTT.

This clonotype was counted only a few times. The chain couples TRBV6-1 to TRBJ1-6; TRBD1 agrees at 7 bases. Unmatched junction bases numbered 10, after V lost 6 bases and J lost 14 bases. CDR1 is MNHNS, CDR2 SASEGT, per germline. CDR3 length equals 13 residues. This CDR3 reads CASRGQIAGTLHF. The CDR3 region has the DNA TGTGCCAGCAGGGGACAGATCGCTGGGACCCTCCACTTT.

This clonotype was counted between two and nine times. V is TRBV5-1 and J is TRBJ2-1, with 11 positions matching TRBD2. The germline V gene has CDR1 SGHRS and CDR2 YFSETQ. Trimming removed 4 bases from V and 4 bases from J; junction bases left unmatched: 10. This CDR3 contains 17 residues. The CDR3: CASSRHLAGGDYNEQFF. For the CDR3, the DNA is TGCGCCAGCAGCCGGCATCTAGCGGGGGGCGATTACAATGAGCAGTTCTTC.

This chain links TRBV20-1 with TRBJ2-1; 8 nucleotides agree with TRBD1. Germline lookup yields CDR1 DFQATT and CDR2 SNEGSKA (reference sequence). CDR3 length: 16 amino acids. V was pared by 3 bases and J by 0 bases, with 7 bases of the junction left unmatched. This CDR3 is CSARYRQGSSYNEQFF. In nucleotides, the CDR3 is TGCAGTGCTAGGTACAGACAGGGGTCCTCCTACAATGAGCAGTTCTTC.

V and J are TRBV6-2 or TRBV6-3 and TRBJ2-7; D call uncertain. This CDR3 spans 15 amino acids. Germline CDR1 is MNHEY and CDR2 is SVGEGT. Between the trimmed V and J ends, which lost 3 bases and 3 bases, there was a span of 15 bases. The CDR3 sequence is CASSYNRMIGYEQYF. The CDR3 DNA sequence: TGTGCCAGCAGTTATAACCGGATGATAGGCTACGAGCAGTACTTC.

The chain is built from TRBV12-3 or TRBV12-4 and TRBJ2-3; tentatively, D is TRBD2 (6 bases). There are 14 residues in the CDR3. V was cut by 3 bases and J by 6 bases, with 13 bases left in between. Written as DNA, the CDR3 is TGTGCCAGCAGTTTGGCTCCACGGGGGGATACGCAGTATTTT. The encoded protein is CASSLAPRGDTQYF.

This clonotype was observed a few times. CDR3 nucleotides: TGCAGTGCTACTAGCGGGAGATTAGGGGCCTACGAGCAGTACTTC. This encodes CSATSGRLGAYEQYF. The chain employs TRBV20-1 and TRBJ2-7; 10 nucleotides agree with TRBD2. The CDR3 has 15 amino acids. Germline CDR1 is DFQATT and CDR2 is SNEGSKA (reference sequence). Trimming cost V 4 bases and J 2 bases; bases outside gene matches: 8.

The rearrangement links TRBV6-5 to TRBJ1-5, with TRBD1 matching 9 bases. This CDR3 spans 17 amino acids. Trimming cost V 4 bases and J 0 bases; bases outside gene matches: 7. The germline V gene encodes CDR1 MNHEY and CDR2 SVGAGI. The CDR3 DNA sequence: TGTGCCAGCAGTTCCCGGGACAGGGAATATAGCAATCAGCCCCAGCATTTT. Encoded protein: CASSSRDREYSNQPQHF.

In its sample, this clonotype was seen many times. The rearrangement links TRBV6-1 to TRBJ1-5; 7 nucleotides align to TRBD1. Germline trimming cut 2 bases from V and 2 bases from J; bases unmatched to any gene: 3. The V gene's germline CDR1 is MNHNS and CDR2 SASEGT. This CDR3 region has 15 residues. The CDR3 DNA reads as TGTGCCAGCAGTGAACGGGGACAGCGCAATCAGCCCCAGCATTTT. Protein sequence: CASSERGQRNQPQHF.

This clonotype was seen at least ten times. The gene calls are TRBV2 and TRBJ2-7, with D uncertain. Deletions cut 1 base from V and 6 bases from J, with 13 bases between. Germline-derived CDR1 and CDR2 are SNHLY and FYNNEI. CDR3 length equals 14 residues. The CDR3 DNA reads TGTGCCAGCAGTGAAGTCGGCCAGGCAGGCGAGCAGTACTTC. This gives the protein CASSEVGQAGEQYF.

The rearrangement links TRBV7-9 to TRBJ2-1; D may be TRBD1 (6 bases). Germline CDR1 SEHNR, CDR2 FQNEAQ (reference sequence). The CDR3 extends over 15 amino acids. V was shortened by 1 base and J by 7 bases, with 14 bases between the two germline ends. CDR3 coding DNA: TGTGCCAGCAGCTTAGGGGCCGTACAGGGAAATGAGCAGTTCTTC. Its protein product is CASSLGAVQGNEQFF. Full variable domain (outside the CDR3, taken from reference TRBV7-9 and TRBJ2-1): DTGVSQNPRHKITKRGQNVTFRCDPISEHNRLYWYRQTLGQGPEFLTYFQNEAQLEKSRLLSDRFSAERPKGSFSTLEIQRTEQGDSAMYLCASSLGAVQGNEQFFGPGTRLTVL.

This clonotype was seen repeatedly, ten times or more. The rearrangement uses TRBV12-3 or TRBV12-4 and TRBJ2-1, with D perhaps being TRBD1 or TRBD2 (5 bases each). The CDR3 totals 14 residues. Trimming removed 3 bases from V and 15 bases from J, with 21 bases in between. The CDR3 DNA reads as TGTGCCAGCAGTTTCCCGGGACGCGGAGGCCCTTTGTTCTTC. It codes for CASSFPGRGGPLFF.